The T cell receptor (beta chain) under discussion was sequenced for a study of shared clonotypes between healthy human individuals. In the study overall: Every donor yielded three CD4 naive, three CD4 memory, two CD8 naive and one CD8 memory plate.

About this clone itself: No antigen is known for it.

Study-wide points: Large sequencing depth failed to make sorted-subset sequencing complete, rarefaction showed. What limited the represented genetic and exposure-history diversity was the small number of donors. Between several donors, naive CD4 clonotypes were shared at a level of about 5%.

Germline CDR1 reads SGHTS; CDR2 reads YDEGEE. The V end lost 4 bases, the J end lost 2 bases, and 12 bases lay between the germline ends. This CDR3 has 14 residues. The repertoire was sequenced with immunoSEQ multiplex PCR; TCRdb's copy has only in-frame clones and lacks some. Of over a million clones in the sample, over 95% were seen once. The chain combines TRBV5-8 with TRBJ1-2; D remains unclear. The sample was naive CD4+ T cells sorted from blood. Subset here: CD45RA+ positively selected. The sequence came from a man younger than 40 in good health. CDR3 loop: CASSRVGGNYGYTF. The DNA for the CDR3 is TGTGCCAGCAGCCGAGTGGGAGGGAACTATGGCTACACCTTC.